One and the same sample provided the 19 T cell receptor beta chains below, sequenced in a study of blood T cell repertoires in COVID-19. The protocol was immunoSEQ multiplex PCR, while the TCRdb copy is restricted to in-frame clones and leaves out a portion. The sample lists some 96,000 clones; 90% were seen once. The sequenced sample was peripheral blood. The receptors here all came from a man aged 55 to 70 with acute or convalescent COVID-19.

This rearrangement joins TRBV5-4 to TRBJ2-3; a possible D gene is TRBD2 (7 bases). Germline lookup yields CDR1 SGHNT and CDR2 YYREEE (reference sequence). The CDR3 contains 17 residues. V lost 2 bases and J 5 bases, leaving 21 bases between the germline ends. CDR3 coding DNA: TGTGCCAGCAGCTTCGATGCGGGGGCCACCGGGGGAGATACGCAGTATTTT. Amino acid sequence: CASSFDAGATGGDTQYF.

The chain recombines TRBV27 with TRBJ1-1, with D possibly TRBD1 on 5 matching bases. V lost 3 bases and J lost 1, with 9 bases in between. The CDR3 extends over 14 amino acids. Germline CDR1 is MNHEY and CDR2 is SMNVEV (reference sequence). CDR3 in amino acids: CASSFWGKNTEAFF. CDR3 bases: TGTGCCAGCAGTTTCTGGGGCAAGAACACTGAAGCTTTCTTT.

The chain is built from TRBV28 and TRBJ1-2; 9 nucleotides match TRBD1. This CDR3 contains 14 residues. V was pared by 6 bases and J by 5 bases, with 7 bases of the junction left unmatched. Per the germline V gene, CDR1 is MDHEN and CDR2 is SYDVKM. The CDR3 nucleotides are TGTGCCAGCAGGCAAGCCGGGACAGGGTATGGCTACACCTTC. Translation gives CASRQAGTGYGYTF.

The V gene is TRBV15, the J gene TRBJ1-5; D may be TRBD1 (5 bases). The CDR3 spans 16 residues. Germline loops: CDR1 LNHNV, CDR2 YYDKDF (reference sequence). The V end was cut by 1 base, the J end by 0 bases, with 10 bases between. For the CDR3, the DNA is TGTGCCACCAGCAGAGGGCGGGACCTTAGCAATCAGCCCCAGCATTTT. It specifies CATSRGRDLSNQPQHF.

V gene TRBV7-9 combines with J gene TRBJ1-1; tentatively, D is TRBD1 (5 bases). This CDR3 spans 15 amino acids. Germline V gene data show CDR1 as SEHNR and CDR2 as FQNEAQ (reference sequence). Deletions cut 1 base from V and 4 bases from J, with 13 bases between. The CDR3 sequence: CASSLDISGGTEAFF. DNA for the CDR3: TGTGCCAGCAGCTTAGATATCTCGGGGGGCACTGAAGCTTTCTTT.

For the CDR3, the DNA is TGCGCCAGCAGCTTGTTCGCTCTAGTCGGTAACACTGAAGCTTTCTTT. It encodes CASSLFALVGNTEAFF. V usage is TRBV5-1 and J usage is TRBJ1-1; D is ambiguous. The germline CDR1 and CDR2 sequences are SGHRS and YFSETQ. With 1 base removed from V and 2 bases from J, the gap between germline ends came to 15 bases. CDR3 length equals 16 residues.

The CDR3 loop is CASSKRDSEAFF. Written as DNA, the CDR3 is TGTGCCAGCAGCAAACGGGACAGTGAAGCTTTCTTT. V gene TRBV21-1 combines with J gene TRBJ1-1; the table's D call of TRBD1 was not tested on the DNA. TRBV21-1 is listed as a pseudogene. The CDR3 loop spans 12 amino acids.

This chain uses TRBV6-5 with TRBJ1-1; D is possibly TRBD1 (5 bases). Trimming took off 6 bases at V and 5 bases at J, with 16 bases between the two ends. CDR1 is MNHEY and CDR2 is SVGAGI in the germline V gene. The CDR3 contains 14 residues. The CDR3 sequence: CASRGGTQRTEAFF. In DNA, the CDR3 is TGTGCCAGCAGGGGGGGAACCCAAAGGACTGAAGCTTTCTTT.

The chain employs TRBV7-9 and TRBJ2-2; 10 bases match TRBD1. The trim removed 5 bases at V and 5 bases at J, leaving 8 bases unmatched. CDR1 and CDR2 from the germline V gene are SEHNR and FQNEAQ (reference sequence). The CDR3 has 16 residues. CDR3 sequence reads: CASSLRTGGLTGELFF. CDR3 sequence (DNA): TGTGCCAGCAGCCTAAGGACAGGGGGTCTAACCGGGGAGCTGTTTTTT.

The chain has TRBV10-2 and TRBJ1-3; D call uncertain. Germline loops: CDR1 WSHSY, CDR2 SAAADI. V lost 6 bases to trimming and J lost 4 bases, with 13 bases between them. This CDR3 spans 14 amino acids. The CDR3 region is CASSAGQIGNTIYF. CDR3 DNA: TGCGCCAGCAGCGCGGGCCAAATAGGAAACACCATATATTTT.

The chain combines TRBV29-1 with TRBJ2-1, with 10 positions matching TRBD2. There are 15 residues in the CDR3. Trimming took 4 bases from V and 1 from J; bases not matched to a gene: 4. Germline V gene sequence: CDR1 SQVTM, CDR2 ANQGSEA. The CDR3 protein is CSVGGAGGSYNEQFF. Here the CDR3 DNA reads TGCAGCGTTGGAGGAGCGGGGGGGTCCTACAATGAGCAGTTCTTC.

The chain uses TRBV4-1 and TRBJ1-6, with no clear D. CDR1 is MGHRA, CDR2 YSYEKL, per germline. This CDR3 has 12 residues. V dropped 1 base and J dropped 10 bases, with 5 bases sitting between them. CDR3 protein: CASSQVESPLHF. Here the CDR3 DNA reads TGCGCCAGCAGCCAAGTAGAGTCACCCCTCCACTTT.

With regard to this clone: Other DNA sequences of this sample code for an identical CDR3. The chain carries TRBV2 and TRBJ1-2; D is unresolved. Germline values: CDR1 SNHLY, CDR2 FYNNEI. V lost 6 bases and J 2 bases, leaving 7 bases between the germline ends. This CDR3 has 12 amino acids. The CDR3 nucleotides are TGTGCCAGCAGCCGGGAGAACTATGGCTACACCTTC. The encoded protein is CASSRENYGYTF.

The chain has TRBV7-2 and TRBJ2-2, with 8 bases aligning to TRBD1. The CDR3 runs 15 residues. Trimming at V came to 5 bases and at J to 2 bases, leaving 4 bases not matched to a gene. Germline CDR1 reads SGHTA; CDR2 reads FQGNSA. CDR3: CASSTGQGNTGELFF. CDR3 sequence (DNA): TGTGCCAGCAGCACCGGACAGGGCAACACCGGGGAGCTGTTTTTT.

The chain links TRBV6-1 to TRBJ1-2; D unresolved. Trimming took 2 bases from V and 0 from J, leaving 10 bases between them. The CDR3 has 15 residues. Germline V gene sequence: CDR1 MNHNS, CDR2 SASEGT. CDR3 loop: CASSERRRANYGYTF. The CDR3 region has the DNA TGTGCCAGCAGTGAAAGGAGGCGAGCTAACTATGGCTACACCTTC.

The chain couples TRBV19 to TRBJ1-5; no clear D gene. V was trimmed by 2 bases and J by 3 bases, leaving 14 bases between them. CDR1 and CDR2 (germline): LNHDA, SQIVND (reference sequence). The CDR3 contains 16 residues. The CDR3: CASSIREGGPNQPQHF. CDR3 DNA: TGTGCCAGTAGTATACGGGAGGGCGGCCCCAATCAGCCCCAGCATTTT.

The chain is built from TRBV7-2 and TRBJ1-3; D is undetermined. Trimming cost V 4 bases and J 0 bases, with 13 bases left between them. This CDR3 comprises 16 residues. Germline V lookup: CDR1 SGHTA, CDR2 FQGNSA. The CDR3 DNA follows: TGTGCCAGCAGCTCTAGAATGGGGAGCTCTGGAAACACCATATATTTT. Its protein is CASSSRMGSSGNTIYF. Using reference TRBV7-2 and TRBJ1-3 for the parts outside the CDR3, the full variable domain is GAGVSQSPSNKVTEKGKDVELRCDPISGHTALYWYRQSLGQGLEFLIYFQGNSAPDKSGLPSDRFSAERTGGSVSTLTIQRTQQEDSAVYLCASSSRMGSSGNTIYFGEGSWLTVV.

The chain uses TRBV7-9 and TRBJ2-3; 8 nucleotides agree with TRBD1. J gave up 2 bases and V 5 bases, and 6 bases lay outside the gene matches. This CDR3 has 15 residues. The germline V gene has CDR1 SEHNR and CDR2 FQNEAQ (reference sequence). The CDR3 DNA reads TGTGCCAGCAGCGAGGACAGGGTGATCACAGATACGCAGTATTTT. Its protein product is CASSEDRVITDTQYF.

This chain uses TRBV2 with TRBJ2-7; D might be TRBD2 (5 bases). The germline V gene encodes CDR1 SNHLY and CDR2 FYNNEI. The CDR3 is 15 residues long. Trimming removed 6 bases at V and 0 bases at J, with 15 bases between. CDR3 loop: CASRANTGSSYEQYF. As DNA, the CDR3 is TGTGCCAGCAGGGCAAACACGGGAAGCTCCTACGAGCAGTACTTC. The full variable domain, with the rest looked up from reference TRBV2 and TRBJ2-7, is EPEVTQTPSHQVTQMGQEVILRCVPISNHLYFYWYRQILGQKVEFLVSFYNNEISEKSEIFDDQFSVERPDGSNFTLKIRSTKLEDSAMYFCASRANTGSSYEQYFGPGTRLTVT.